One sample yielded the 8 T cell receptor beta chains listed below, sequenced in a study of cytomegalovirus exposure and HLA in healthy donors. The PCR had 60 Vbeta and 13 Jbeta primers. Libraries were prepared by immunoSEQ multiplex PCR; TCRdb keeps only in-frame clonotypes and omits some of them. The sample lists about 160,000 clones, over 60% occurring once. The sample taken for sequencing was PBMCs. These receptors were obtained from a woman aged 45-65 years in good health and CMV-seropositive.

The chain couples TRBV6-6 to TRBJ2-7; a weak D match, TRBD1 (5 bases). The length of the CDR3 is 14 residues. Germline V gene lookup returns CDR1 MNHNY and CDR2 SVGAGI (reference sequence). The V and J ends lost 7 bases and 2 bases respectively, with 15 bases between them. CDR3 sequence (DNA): TGTGCCAGCACCTCATCGACAGCCACCTACGAGCAGTACTTC. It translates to CASTSSTATYEQYF.

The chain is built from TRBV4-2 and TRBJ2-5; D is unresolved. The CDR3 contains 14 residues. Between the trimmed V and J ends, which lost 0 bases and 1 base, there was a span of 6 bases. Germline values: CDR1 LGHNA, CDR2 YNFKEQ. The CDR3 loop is CASSQDFRQETQYF. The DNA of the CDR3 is TGTGCCAGCAGCCAAGATTTTCGCCAAGAGACCCAGTACTTC.

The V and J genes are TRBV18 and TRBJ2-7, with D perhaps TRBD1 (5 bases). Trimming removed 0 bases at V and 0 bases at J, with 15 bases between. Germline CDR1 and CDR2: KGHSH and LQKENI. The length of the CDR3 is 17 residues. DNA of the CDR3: TGTGCCAGCTCACCACCCCAGGACACTCGAAGCTCCTACGAGCAGTACTTC. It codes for CASSPPQDTRSSYEQYF.

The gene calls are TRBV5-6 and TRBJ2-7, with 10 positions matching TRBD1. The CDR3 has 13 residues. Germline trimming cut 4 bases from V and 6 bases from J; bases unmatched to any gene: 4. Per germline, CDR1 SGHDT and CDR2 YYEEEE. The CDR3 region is CASSRDRGGEQYF. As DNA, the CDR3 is TGTGCCAGCAGCCGGGACAGGGGAGGCGAGCAGTACTTC.

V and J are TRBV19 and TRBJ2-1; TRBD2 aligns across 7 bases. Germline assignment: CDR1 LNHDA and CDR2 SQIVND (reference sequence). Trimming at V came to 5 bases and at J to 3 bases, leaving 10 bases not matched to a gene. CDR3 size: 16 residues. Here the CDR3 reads CASSPRLAANYNEQFF. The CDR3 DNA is TGTGCCAGTAGTCCCCGACTAGCAGCGAACTACAATGAGCAGTTCTTC.

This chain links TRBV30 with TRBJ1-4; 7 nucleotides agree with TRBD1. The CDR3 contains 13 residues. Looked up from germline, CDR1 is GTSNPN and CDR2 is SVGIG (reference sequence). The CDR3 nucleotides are TGTGCGACAAGACAGGGTATGAACGAAAAACTGTTTTTT. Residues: CATRQGMNEKLFF.

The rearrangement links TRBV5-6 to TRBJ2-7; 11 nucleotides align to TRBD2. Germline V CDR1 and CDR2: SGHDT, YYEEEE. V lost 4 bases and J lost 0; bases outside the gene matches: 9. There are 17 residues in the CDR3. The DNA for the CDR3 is TGTGCCAGCAGCCGAAGACTAGCGGGGTTCACCTCCTACGAGCAGTACTTC. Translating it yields CASSRRLAGFTSYEQYF.

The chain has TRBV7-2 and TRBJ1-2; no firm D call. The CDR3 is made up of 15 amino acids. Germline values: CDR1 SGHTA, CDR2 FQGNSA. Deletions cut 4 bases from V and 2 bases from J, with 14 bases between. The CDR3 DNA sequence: TGTGCCAGCAGCTCTCTCGGTGCTCTCAACTATGGCTACACCTTC. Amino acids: CASSSLGALNYGYTF.